The T cell receptor (beta chain) under discussion was sequenced for a study of blood T cell repertoires in COVID-19. Overall study: Spain, Italy and the United States supplied samples that represented acute and convalescent COVID-19. The analysed material was cDNA or gDNA that came from T cells, B-cell-depleted T cells, or PBMCs.

Germline V gene data show CDR1 as MNHEY and CDR2 as SVGEGT. This CDR3 is built from 15 residues. With 5 bases clipped from V and 1 base from J, the junction kept 7 bases outside the gene matches. Original processing notes: Amplification of reference gene primers provided the estimated nucleated cell counts. Libraries were prepared by immunoSEQ multiplex PCR; TCRdb keeps only in-frame clonotypes and omits some of them. D and trimming were read from the DNA, whereas the V and J calls and clone size are those reported in that table. The table lists about 50,000 clones, more than 75% of them singletons. This chain links TRBV6-2 or TRBV6-3 with TRBJ2-7; TRBD1 matches at 8 bases. The sequenced sample consisted of peripheral blood. The origin of this receptor is a woman aged 60 to 75 with acute or convalescent COVID-19. The CDR3 is CASSRQGPWSYEQYF. CDR3 DNA: TGTGCCAGCAGTAGACAGGGGCCCTGGTCCTACGAGCAGTACTTC.